This T cell receptor (beta chain) was sequenced in a study of STAT3 mutations in large granular lymphocyte leukemia. Study results and limitations: Every T-cell large granular lymphocyte leukemia patient had at least one immunodominant TCR beta clonotype.

Assay used: immunoSEQ multiplex PCR; TCRdb lists only in-frame clones, some missing. The sample includes about 4,600 clones, under 70% of them seen just once. CDR1 and CDR2 from the germline V gene are MGHRA and YSYEKL. This CDR3 spans 15 amino acids. V was pared by 4 bases and J by 7 bases, with 17 bases between. Details on this clone: The antigen remains undetermined.

This chain connects TRBV4-1 to TRBJ2-1; D might be TRBD1 (5 bases). Material for sequencing was peripheral blood mononuclear cells. The source of this sequence is a male patient between 50 and 60 years old with T-cell large granular lymphocyte leukemia. Some clones in this sample may be carry-over from other donors' samples. The CDR3 nucleotides are TGCGCCAGCAGCCCCCATCCCGCCAGGGTTAATGAGCAGTTCTTC. Its translation is CASSPHPARVNEQFF.